This T cell receptor (beta chain) was sequenced in a study of OX40 agonist ivuxolimab in advanced cancers. Systemic immunosuppression or autoimmune disease history was grounds to exclude patients. As concerns this clone: Its matching antigen is unknown.

Study-wide results and limits: CD4+ T cells averaged fewer expanded clones than CD8+ T cells. The authors did not determine the antigen specificity of the expanded peripheral T cells.

Libraries were prepared by immunoSEQ multiplex PCR; TCRdb keeps only in-frame clonotypes and omits some of them. This sample yields over 150,000 clones, of which around 94% are seen a single time; about 0.33% belongs to the top ten. This receptor was identified in an adult with an advanced solid tumor such as melanoma, head and neck, liver or kidney cancer. The material was CD4+ or CD8+ T cells sorted from blood, obtained in a trial of the OX40 agonist ivuxolimab.

CDR3: CASSEVSGADTQYF. CDR3 in DNA: TGTGCCAGCAGTGAAGTTAGCGGGGCAGATACGCAGTATTTT. V and J are TRBV2 and TRBJ2-3; TRBD2 matches 8 bases. The germline gives CDR1 SNHLY, CDR2 FYNNEI. CDR3 length equals 14 residues. Trimming cost V 1 base and J 4 bases; bases outside gene matches: 1.